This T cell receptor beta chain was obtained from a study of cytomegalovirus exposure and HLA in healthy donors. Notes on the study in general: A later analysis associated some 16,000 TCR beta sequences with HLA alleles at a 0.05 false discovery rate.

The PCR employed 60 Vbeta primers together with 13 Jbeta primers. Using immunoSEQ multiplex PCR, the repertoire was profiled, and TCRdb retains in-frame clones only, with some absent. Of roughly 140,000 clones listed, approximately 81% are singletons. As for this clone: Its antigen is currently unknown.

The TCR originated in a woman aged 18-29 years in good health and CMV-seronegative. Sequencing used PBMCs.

The CDR3, as DNA: TGTGCCAGCAGCCATAGCGGTCGCACAGATACGCAGTATTTT. Translating it yields CASSHSGRTDTQYF. The chain employs TRBV9 and TRBJ2-3; D perhaps matches TRBD2 (6 bases). CDR1 is SGDLS and CDR2 is YYNGEE in the germline V gene. CDR3 size: 14 residues. The ends were cut back, 4 bases at V and 1 base at J, with 10 bases in the middle. Drawing the rest from reference TRBV9 and TRBJ2-3, the complete variable domain is DSGVTQTPKHLITATGQRVTLRCSPRSGDLSVYWYQQSLDQGLQFLIQYYNGEERAKGNILERFSAQQFPDLHSELNLSSLELGDSALYFCASSHSGRTDTQYFGPGTRLTVL.